The next 20 T cell receptor beta chains were all read from a single sample in a study of radiotherapy plus CTLA-4 blockade in lung cancer. TCRdb keeps only in-frame clones here, not all; method: immunoSEQ multiplex PCR. The table has approximately 89,000 clones, approximately 83% seen once; the top ten hold roughly 15%. Sequences were derived from peripheral blood, sampled from a patient treated with radiotherapy plus ipilimumab. Receptor source: a human donor with non-small cell lung cancer that progressed on radiotherapy plus ipilimumab.

This clone was observed a few times. The genes are TRBV11-3 and TRBJ1-1, with D maybe TRBD1 (5 bases). Per the germline V gene, CDR1 is SGHNT and CDR2 is YENEEA. This CDR3 region has 15 residues. Trimming removed 0 bases from V and 6 bases from J, with 14 bases in between. This chain's CDR3 is CASSLEGTWSPEAFF. The CDR3 DNA reads as TGTGCCAGCAGCTTAGAAGGGACTTGGTCGCCTGAAGCTTTCTTT.

This clone was counted only a few times. The gene calls are TRBV29-1 and TRBJ2-7; D is uncertain. The V end lost 6 bases, the J end lost 2 bases, and 8 bases lay between the germline ends. The CDR3 runs to 11 residues. CDR1 is SQVTM, CDR2 ANQGSEA, per germline. The CDR3: CSVRVTYEQYF. Written as DNA, the CDR3 is TGCAGCGTCAGAGTCACCTACGAGCAGTACTTC.

The genes are TRBV5-1 and TRBJ1-2; D unresolved. V was cut by 2 bases and J by 6 bases, with 8 bases left in between. The CDR3 has 12 residues. Looked up from germline, CDR1 is SGHRS and CDR2 is YFSETQ. The CDR3 region is CASSFFEHGYTF. CDR3 DNA: TGCGCCAGCAGCTTTTTCGAGCATGGCTACACCTTC.

The chain employs TRBV5-1 and TRBJ2-4, with a tentative D call TRBD1 (6 bases). The CDR3 is 13 residues long. Per germline, CDR1 SGHRS and CDR2 YFSETQ. Between the trimmed V and J ends, which lost 0 bases and 6 bases, there was a span of 7 bases. The CDR3 nucleotides are TGCGCCAGCAGCTTGGGACAGGCAAACATTCAGTACTTC. Translation: CASSLGQANIQYF.

DNA of the CDR3: TGTGCCAGCAGCTTAGGTACAGGGGGCGCAACTGGCTACACCTTC. Translated: CASSLGTGGATGYTF. This chain uses TRBV7-9 with TRBJ1-2; 9 nucleotides agree with TRBD1. Germline CDR1 reads SEHNR; CDR2 reads FQNEAQ (reference sequence). The CDR3 is made up of 15 amino acids. J gave up 7 bases and V 1 base, and 7 bases lay outside the gene matches. The complete variable domain, with remaining parts taken from reference TRBV7-9 and TRBJ1-2, reads DTGVSQNPRHKITKRGQNVTFRCDPISEHNRLYWYRQTLGQGPEFLTYFQNEAQLEKSRLLSDRFSAERPKGSFSTLEIQRTEQGDSAMYLCASSLGTGGATGYTFGSGTRLTVV.

The J gene is TRBJ1-1, the V gene TRBV19; D is unresolved. Germline CDR1 LNHDA, CDR2 SQIVND (reference sequence). This CDR3 comprises 13 residues. The ends were cut back, 4 bases at V and 1 base at J, with 7 bases in the middle. The CDR3 nucleotides read TGTGCCAGTAGTACCACAAAGAACACTGAAGCTTTCTTT. This gives the protein CASSTTKNTEAFF.

This sequence joins TRBV15 and TRBJ1-2; TRBD1 is a possible D gene (5 bases). V lost 0 bases and J 8 bases, leaving 13 bases between the germline ends. There are 14 residues in the CDR3. The germline CDR1 and CDR2 sequences are LNHNV and YYDKDF (reference sequence). The CDR3 is CATSRDRDGAGYTF. In DNA, the CDR3 is TGTGCCACCAGCAGAGATCGGGACGGGGCGGGCTACACCTTC.

This clone was recorded once. V and J are TRBV5-6 and TRBJ2-7, with D unresolved. The CDR3 runs to 12 residues. Trimming cost V 2 bases and J 1 base, with 4 bases left between them. The germline gives CDR1 SGHDT, CDR2 YYEEEE. Here the CDR3 DNA reads TGTGCCAGCAGCTTCCGTTCCTACGAGCAGTACTTC. Translating it yields CASSFRSYEQYF.

The gene calls are TRBV7-2 and TRBJ2-7, with 12 positions matching TRBD2. Germline lookup yields CDR1 SGHTA and CDR2 FQGNSA. V shed 4 bases, J shed 2 bases, and the junction held 12 bases outside the gene matches. This CDR3 has 18 residues. The CDR3, as DNA: TGTGCCAGCAGCTCCCCGACTAGCGGGAGCCGTAGCCCCTACGAGCAGTACTTC. It specifies CASSSPTSGSRSPYEQYF.

Only a few counts were recorded for this clone. V gene TRBV25-1 combines with J gene TRBJ2-5, with D possibly TRBD1 on 7 matching bases. The V gene's germline CDR1 is MGHDK and CDR2 SYGVNS. This CDR3 is 16 amino acids long. Between the trimmed V and J ends, which lost 1 base and 4 bases, there was a span of 16 bases. CDR3 nucleotide sequence: TGTGCCAGCAGTGAATTTAGACAGGGAGGAAGAGAGACCCAGTACTTC. Translation gives CASSEFRQGGRETQYF.

J is TRBJ1-4 and V is TRBV2; D is unclear. The V gene's germline CDR1 is SNHLY and CDR2 FYNNEI. Trimming shortened V by 6 bases and J by 4 bases, and 12 bases separated the two germline ends. CDR3 length: 14 amino acids. The CDR3 region is CASRANQVNEKLFF. The CDR3, as DNA: TGTGCCAGCAGGGCAAATCAGGTTAATGAAAAACTGTTTTTT.

V is TRBV18 and J is TRBJ1-1, with D perhaps TRBD1 (5 bases). The V end was cut by 5 bases, the J end by 0 bases, with 10 bases between. CDR3 size: 14 residues. Germline V lookup: CDR1 KGHSH, CDR2 LQKENI. The CDR3 region has the DNA TGTGCCAGCTCAAGACAGCACATGAACACTGAAGCTTTCTTT. Its translation: CASSRQHMNTEAFF.

This clone has just one count. The chain carries TRBV5-1 and TRBJ1-2; TRBD1 matches 8 bases. J was trimmed by 2 bases and V by 4 bases; bases with no gene match: 4. Germline-derived CDR1 and CDR2 are SGHRS and YFSETQ. The CDR3 totals 14 residues. The CDR3 DNA follows: TGCGCCAGCAGCATAGGACAGGGAAACTATGGCTACACCTTC. Protein sequence: CASSIGQGNYGYTF.

V usage is TRBV7-2 and J usage is TRBJ1-1; 12 bases map to TRBD1. The CDR3 consists of 16 residues. From germline, CDR1 is SGHTA and CDR2 FQGNSA. V lost 2 bases, J lost 5 bases, and 6 bases stayed unmatched. The CDR3 spells CASSLTGTGGRTEAFF. CDR3 coding DNA: TGTGCCAGCAGCTTAACCGGGACAGGGGGCCGGACTGAAGCTTTCTTT.

The J gene is TRBJ1-2, the V gene TRBV6-4, with 10 bases identical to TRBD1. This CDR3 is 14 amino acids long. Per germline, CDR1 MRHNA and CDR2 SNTAGT. With V trimmed by 6 bases and J by 5 bases, 6 bases remained unmatched. The DNA for the CDR3 is TGTGCCAGCAGCCCCGGGACAGGGGCATATGGCTACACCTTC. It encodes CASSPGTGAYGYTF.

This chain joins TRBV5-1 and TRBJ2-2, with D possibly TRBD2 on 5 matching bases. Trimming shortened V by 0 bases and J by 3 bases, and 9 bases separated the two germline ends. This CDR3 spans 15 amino acids. The germline V gene encodes CDR1 SGHRS and CDR2 YFSETQ. The CDR3 region has the DNA TGCGCCAGCAGCTTGGGGACCGGGGACACCGGGGAGCTGTTTTTT. Protein sequence: CASSLGTGDTGELFF.

The chain joins TRBV5-8 to TRBJ2-4, with 7 bases lining up with TRBD1. The germline CDR1 and CDR2 sequences are SGHTS and YDEGEE. With V trimmed by 4 bases and J by 0 bases, 7 bases remained unmatched. This CDR3 has 16 amino acids. CDR3 protein: CASSRTGTIAKNIQYF. The CDR3 bases are TGTGCCAGCAGCCGGACAGGCACGATAGCCAAAAACATTCAGTACTTC.

V and J are TRBV6-6 and TRBJ1-1; D may be TRBD1 (6 bases). The V gene's germline CDR1 is MNHNY and CDR2 SVGAGI (reference sequence). V was shortened by 8 bases and J by 4 bases, with 17 bases between the two germline ends. This CDR3 is 14 amino acids long. The CDR3: CASRLDSRGTEAFF. CDR3 in DNA: TGTGCCAGCCGATTGGACAGCCGGGGCACTGAAGCTTTCTTT.

The chain combines TRBV27 with TRBJ2-5, with 8 bases identical to TRBD2. Germline-derived CDR1 and CDR2 are MNHEY and SMNVEV (reference sequence). J was trimmed by 5 bases and V by 6 bases; bases with no gene match: 8. There are 14 residues in the CDR3. The CDR3 is CASRRGGFGETQYF. The CDR3 DNA sequence: TGTGCCAGCAGGCGCGGGGGGTTCGGGGAGACCCAGTACTTC.

The chain combines TRBV11-3 with TRBJ2-2; no clear D gene. Trimming pared 0 bases from V and 4 bases from J, leaving 12 bases between. Per the germline V gene, CDR1 is SGHNT and CDR2 is YENEEA. The CDR3 contains 16 residues. The DNA for the CDR3 is TGTGCCAGCAGCTTAGATTCCTTCAGGAGCACCGGGGAGCTGTTTTTT. The encoded protein is CASSLDSFRSTGELFF.